Below are 3 T cell receptor beta chains sequenced from a single sample in a study of T-cell reconstitution after alpha-beta-depleted transplantation in children. As it was prepared, the TCRbeta library received unique molecular identifiers. TCRdb ran MiXCR on the PCR reads and lists one entry per CDR3 protein. Of hundreds of thousands of distinct CDR3 sequences detected, 13% appear once; the ten largest clones hold about 2.2%. The sample was PBMCs, mostly from graft donor cells, taken 360 days after TCRalphabeta/CD19-depleted stem cell transplant. These receptor sequences come from a male patient under 18 who had a stem cell transplant for acute myeloid leukemia, so the T cells may come from the graft donor.

Here the CDR3 DNA reads TGTGCCAGCAGTGAAGCGACCAGGGCAAAGGCTGAAGAGCAGTACTTC. This encodes CASSEATRAKAEEQYF. This sequence joins TRBV2 and TRBJ2-7; TRBD1 might be the D (5 bases). Trimming shortened V by 0 bases and J by 7 bases, and 19 bases separated the two germline ends. The V gene's germline CDR1 is SNHLY and CDR2 FYNNEI. The CDR3 extends over 16 amino acids. Together with reference TRBV2 and TRBJ2-7, the CDR3 gives the full variable domain: EPEVTQTPSHQVTQMGQEVILRCVPISNHLYFYWYRQILGQKVEFLVSFYNNEISEKSEIFDDQFSVERPDGSNFTLKIRSTKLEDSAMYFCASSEATRAKAEEQYFGPGTRLTVT.

This clonotype has only a few counts. The chain employs TRBV19 and TRBJ1-2; D is possibly TRBD1 (6 bases). The CDR3 is made up of 16 amino acids. Trimming removed 3 bases at V and 0 bases at J, with 14 bases between. In germline, CDR1 is LNHDA, CDR2 SQIVND (reference sequence). As DNA, the CDR3 is TGTGCCAGTAGTATCAATCAGGGGAGGACTAACTATGGCTACACCTTC. This gives the protein CASSINQGRTNYGYTF.

This chain connects TRBV12-3 or TRBV12-4 to TRBJ1-5; the D is unclear. V lost 3 bases and J 3 bases, leaving 6 bases between the germline ends. This CDR3 is 13 amino acids long. The DNA for the CDR3 is TGTGCCAGCAGTTTTGTACCCAATCAGCCCCAGCATTTT. Translated: CASSFVPNQPQHF.